Below are 7 T cell receptor beta chains sequenced from a single sample in a study of CD8 T cells in ankylosing spondylitis. TCRdb called the 5' RACE reads again in MiXCR, with one record for every CDR3 protein. The sample consists of 200,000 to 300,000 distinct CDR3 sequences, approximately 8.4% of them appearing once. The sample was blood, either unsorted or a sorted T cell fraction (not recorded which). The receptors were gathered from a female donor with ankylosing spondylitis or in good health (not recorded which).

This rearrangement joins TRBV7-2 to TRBJ1-5; weak D call: TRBD1 (5 bases). Germline CDR1 is SGHTA and CDR2 is FQGNSA. The CDR3 has 15 amino acids. V dropped 1 base and J dropped 0 bases, with 7 bases sitting between them. CDR3 in amino acids: CASSLGGTSNQPQHF. In nucleotides, the CDR3 is TGTGCCAGCAGCTTAGGAGGGACTAGCAATCAGCCCCAGCATTTT.

This clonotype was observed many times. The chain has TRBV7-2 and TRBJ2-1, with D perhaps TRBD2 (6 bases). This CDR3 has 15 amino acids. The ends were cut back, 3 bases at V and 4 bases at J, with 13 bases in the middle. Germline V gene lookup returns CDR1 SGHTA and CDR2 FQGNSA. The CDR3 sequence is CASSFLAVSYNEQFF. The CDR3 DNA reads TGTGCCAGCAGCTTTTTAGCGGTCTCGTACAATGAGCAGTTCTTC.

This clonotype was counted ten times or more. This chain connects TRBV12-3 or TRBV12-4 to TRBJ2-7; 9 bases fit TRBD1. There are 14 residues in the CDR3. Losses at the gene ends were 6 bases for V and 2 bases for J; bases not matched to a gene: 5. The chain's CDR3 is CASRRRQGAYEQYF. The CDR3 region has the DNA TGTGCCAGCAGACGACGACAGGGGGCCTACGAGCAGTACTTC.

The chain couples TRBV7-9 to TRBJ1-4; D is perhaps TRBD1 (5 bases). Trimming took off 1 base at V and 10 bases at J, with 13 bases between the two ends. The germline V gene encodes CDR1 SEHNR and CDR2 FQNEAQ (reference sequence). This CDR3 is built from 14 residues. The CDR3 loop reads CASSLGGAGGKLFF. The CDR3 DNA follows: TGTGCCAGCAGCTTAGGAGGAGCCGGGGGAAAACTGTTTTTT.

In its sample, this clonotype was seen many times. This chain uses TRBV3-1 with TRBJ2-1, with 10 bases identical to TRBD2. This CDR3 contains 15 residues. Unmatched junction bases numbered 5, after V lost 0 bases and J lost 9 bases. Germline V gene data show CDR1 as LGHDT and CDR2 as YNNKEL (reference sequence). CDR3 protein: CASSQEIAGGSEQFF. The CDR3 nucleotides read TGTGCCAGCAGCCAAGAAATAGCGGGAGGAAGTGAGCAGTTCTTC.

As to this clonotype: The germline gene is not matched at one end of the junction; a read error may be the cause. CDR3 coding DNA: TGTGCCAGCAGTTACAACAGGGGAGGGGTGCTGTTTTTT. This encodes CASSYNRGGVLFF. The chain links TRBV6-8 to TRBJ2-2; D may be TRBD1 or TRBD2 (7 bases each). Per the germline V gene, CDR1 is MNHGY and CDR2 is SAAAGT. The CDR3 has 13 amino acids.

This clonotype was counted ten times or more. The V call is TRBV25-1, the J call TRBJ2-7; D is unresolved. The CDR3 loop spans 15 amino acids. V was cut by 5 bases and J by 5 bases, with 19 bases left in between. Germline V gives CDR1 MGHDK, CDR2 SYGVNS. The CDR3 sequence is CASSLGRSGFDEQYF. DNA for the CDR3: TGTGCCAGCAGTCTGGGTCGCTCCGGGTTCGACGAGCAGTACTTC.